This T cell receptor (beta chain) was sequenced for a study of post-analysis software for immune sequencing data. Study summary: Several disease courses (relapsing-remitting, secondary progressive and progressive-relapsing) of multiple sclerosis were included. Findings and limits, study-wide: Among multiple sclerosis patients, normalized Chao1 diversity was significantly below that of controls. Strong co-clustering by F measure linked samples that shared a preparation batch. Among about 5 TRBV segments more frequent in patients than controls were TRBV5-6, TRBV5-1 and TRBV20-1.

Every TCR beta cDNA library bore unique molecular identifiers. A population of about 0.9 to 10 million T cells gave rise to approximately 500,000 cDNA molecules. TCRdb analysed the PCR reads with MiXCR anew, one entry per CDR3 protein. The table lists 600,000 to 700,000 distinct CDR3 sequences, more than 50% of them singletons, with roughly 12% in the top ten. The germline CDR1 and CDR2 sequences are LGHDT and YNNKEL (reference sequence). The CDR3 runs to 16 residues. V trimming: 2 bases; J trimming: 6 bases; junction bases outside the gene matches: 5. Concerning this clonotype itself: The antigen is unknown.

The sample consisted of blood. The genes are TRBV3-1 and TRBJ2-1, with 12 bases lining up with TRBD2. The TCR comes from a girl aged 2-10 years with multiple sclerosis. In nucleotides, the CDR3 is TGTGCCAGCAGCCAAATACTAGCGGGAGGCTCCAATGAGCAGTTCTTC. Protein product: CASSQILAGGSNEQFF.